This entry lists 25 T cell receptor delta chains sequenced from one sample in a study of Vδ1+ human thymocytes. Sequences come from RNA converted to cDNA by reverse transcription. Pooled V-gene forward primers with one constant-region reverse primer generated the CDR3 amplicons by multiplex PCR. TCRdb re-called the multiplex PCR reads with CATT. The sample lists 80,000 or so delta-chain clones, roughly a third seen once, with over 0.2% in the top ten. These receptors' antigens are unknown. Study conclusions and caveats: Thymic TRG and TRD repertoires appeared highly polyclonal.

Sequencing input: Vdelta1+ gamma-delta thymocytes from the thymus. As to subset: FACS-sorted CD3+ TCRalphabeta- TCRVdelta1+ TCRVdelta2- thymocytes. These receptors were taken from a boy younger than two who had congenital heart surgery.

This clone was found a few times. The chain carries TRDV1 and TRDJ1; D gene ambiguous. The CDR3 length is 14 residues. Trimming pared 2 bases from V and 9 bases from J, leaving 16 bases between. Germline-derived CDR1 and CDR2 are TSWWSYY and QGS. The CDR3 region is CALGEGLKRWELIF. CDR3 coding DNA: TGTGCTCTTGGGGAAGGGTTGAAGAGGTGGGAACTCATCTTT.

This chain joins TRDV1 and TRDJ1, with TRDD3 matching 7 bases. V shed 7 bases, J shed 0 bases, and the junction held 14 bases outside the gene matches. Germline CDR1 and CDR2: TSWWSYY and QGS. This CDR3 has 17 residues. In DNA, the CDR3 is TGTGCTCTTGCGCTAAGGTCGCTGGGGGCCTACACCGATAAACTCATCTTT. It specifies CALALRSLGAYTDKLIF.

For this clone: The identical CDR3 is also encoded by other nucleotide sequences in the sample. The rearrangement uses TRDV1 and TRDJ1; D may be TRDD2 (5 bases). Per the germline V gene, CDR1 is TSWWSYY and CDR2 is QGS. This CDR3 has 19 amino acids. The germline V and J ends were trimmed by 2 bases and 0 bases, with 22 bases remaining between them. The CDR3 reads CALGESLPTSTRYTDKLIF. Written as DNA, the CDR3 is TGTGCTCTTGGGGAAAGCCTCCCTACCTCTACTCGGTACACCGATAAACTCATCTTT.

This chain links TRDV1 with TRDJ1; 12 nucleotides align to TRDD3. This CDR3 region has 19 residues. CDR1 and CDR2 (germline): TSWWSYY, QGS. V shed 4 bases, J shed 0 bases, and the junction held 12 bases outside the gene matches. As DNA, the CDR3 is TGTGCTCTTGGGGGGCCAAATGCTGGGGGATACGCGTACACCGATAAACTCATCTTT. Amino acid sequence: CALGGPNAGGYAYTDKLIF.

This clone has just a few counts. The rearrangement joins TRDV1 to TRDJ1; tentatively, D is TRDD2 (6 bases). Looked up from germline, CDR1 is TSWWSYY and CDR2 is QGS. This CDR3 region has 18 residues. The V gene lost 1 base and the J gene lost 0 bases, with 18 bases spanning the gap. In DNA form, the CDR3 reads TGTGCTCTTGGGGAACGTTCCTTCCAGCAGTCGTACACCGATAAACTCATCTTT. This gives the protein CALGERSFQQSYTDKLIF.

The V and J genes are TRDV1 and TRDJ1; 12 bases agree with TRDD3. CDR1 and CDR2 from the germline V gene are TSWWSYY and QGS. J was trimmed by 1 base and V by 5 bases; bases with no gene match: 20. The CDR3 extends over 21 amino acids. CDR3: CALGQTSLYWGIPTPTDKLIF. CDR3 sequence (DNA): TGTGCTCTTGGGCAGACTTCCTTGTACTGGGGGATACCGACACCCACCGATAAACTCATCTTT.

This rearrangement joins TRDV1 to TRDJ1; D tentatively reads TRDD2 or TRDD3 (6 bases each). Germline V gives CDR1 TSWWSYY, CDR2 QGS. The V gene lost 3 bases and the J gene lost 4 bases, with 51 bases spanning the gap. The CDR3 is 27 amino acids. The CDR3 sequence: CALGEIPTSFRMGTRIAIPGGGDKLIF. For the CDR3, the DNA is TGTGCTCTTGGGGAGATCCCCACTTCCTTCAGAATGGGCACGCGTATCGCGATCCCAGGGGGAGGCGATAAACTCATCTTT.

As regards this clone: Compared with germline, one end of the junction differs, possibly owing to a read error. The chain joins TRDV1 to TRDJ1, with TRDD3 matching over 13 bases. This CDR3 is built from 18 residues. CDR1 TSWWSYY and CDR2 QGS come from the germline V gene. DNA of the CDR3: TGTGCTCTTGGGGAACCCCGGATACTGGGGGATACGGCCGATAACCTCATCTTT. Residues: CALGEPRILGDTADNLIF.

As to this clone: The same CDR3 is also encoded by other DNA sequences in this sample. V gene TRDV1 combines with J gene TRDJ1; D unclear. V dropped 0 bases and J dropped 7 bases, with 6 bases sitting between them. This CDR3 has 12 amino acids. CDR1 is TSWWSYY, CDR2 QGS, per germline. CDR3 protein: CALGELPGKLIF. The CDR3 DNA follows: TGTGCTCTTGGGGAACTCCCAGGTAAACTCATCTTT.

This clone was seen only a few times. This chain joins TRDV1 and TRDJ1, with a weak D call TRDD3 (9 bases). With 1 base removed from V and 2 bases from J, the gap between germline ends came to 32 bases. The CDR3 has 22 amino acids. Germline V lookup: CDR1 TSWWSYY, CDR2 QGS. The CDR3 protein is CALGEQRAFLVLGDPWTDKLIF. CDR3 nucleotides: TGTGCTCTTGGGGAACAGAGGGCCTTCCTAGTACTGGGGGACCCGTGGACCGATAAACTCATCTTT.

J is TRDJ1 and V is TRDV1; 7 nucleotides match TRDD3. Germline CDR1 and CDR2: TSWWSYY and QGS. With V trimmed by 5 bases and J by 1 base, 37 bases remained unmatched. The CDR3 extends over 25 amino acids. Here the CDR3 reads CALGTNDCFERACTGVYSGTDKLIF. DNA for the CDR3: TGTGCTCTTGGGACTAACGACTGCTTCGAACGAGCTTGTACTGGGGTATACTCTGGCACCGATAAACTCATCTTT.

The chain carries TRDV1 and TRDJ1, with 12 bases aligning to TRDD3. After removal of 0 bases from V and 11 bases from J, the junction contained 16 bases not matched to a gene. Germline V lookup: CDR1 TSWWSYY, CDR2 QGS. CDR3 length equals 18 residues. In DNA form, the CDR3 reads TGTGCTCTTGGGGAACTATATCCTAGACTGGGGGATACAGGGAGGCTCATCTTT. It specifies CALGELYPRLGDTGRLIF.

This clone is medium-sized by share. The J gene is TRDJ1, the V gene TRDV2; tentative D call: TRDD3 (5 bases). Trimming left V 2 bases short and J 3 bases short, with 12 bases between. The CDR3 totals 14 residues. The germline CDR1 and CDR2 sequences are GEAIGNYY and EKD. CDR3 amino acids: CACDIDWRSDKLIF. The DNA of the CDR3 is TGTGCCTGTGACATTGACTGGAGATCCGATAAACTCATCTTT.

This clone came up many times. Other DNA sequences within the sample encode an identical CDR3. The rearrangement uses TRDV2 and TRDJ1, with TRDD3 matching 9 bases. The CDR3 covers 15 residues. The J segment lost 0 bases and the V segment lost 7 bases, leaving 8 bases of the junction unmatched. Germline V gives CDR1 GEAIGNYY, CDR2 EKD. The CDR3 bases are TGTGCCTGCGAAACTGGGGGACTGTACACCGATAAACTCATCTTT. It yields the protein CACETGGLYTDKLIF.

In its sample, this clone was seen a few times. The chain recombines TRDV1 with TRDJ1; D remains ambiguous. V was cut by 5 bases and J by 3 bases, with 13 bases left in between. CDR1 is TSWWSYY, CDR2 QGS, per germline. The CDR3 totals 14 residues. The chain's CDR3 is CALGPPRMPDKLIF. CDR3 DNA sequence: TGTGCTCTTGGGCCACCCCGGATGCCCGATAAACTCATCTTT.

This chain uses TRDV1 with TRDJ1, with TRDD3 matching 9 bases. V lost 2 bases to trimming and J lost 1 base; unmatched junction nucleotides: 23. The CDR3 is 22 residues long. CDR1 and CDR2 (germline): TSWWSYY, QGS. DNA of the CDR3: TGTGCTCTTGGGGAAGGGAGTCCTACTGGATTAAGCTGGGGGATCTTCACCGATAAACTCATCTTT. It encodes CALGEGSPTGLSWGIFTDKLIF.

In this sample, this clone turned up once. This sample includes further DNA sequences coding for the same CDR3. This chain uses TRDV1 with TRDJ1; possible D gene TRDD3, 6 bases. V was pared by 2 bases and J by 0 bases, with 22 bases between. Germline values: CDR1 TSWWSYY, CDR2 QGS. The CDR3 is 19 residues long. Here the CDR3 DNA reads TGTGCTCTTGGGGAAGGGGTCCGTGCACCCTGGGGAGACACCGATAAACTCATCTTT. Amino acids: CALGEGVRAPWGDTDKLIF.

This sequence joins TRDV1 and TRDJ1; unclear D gene. With 5 bases removed from V and 0 bases from J, the gap between germline ends came to 10 bases. CDR1 is TSWWSYY and CDR2 is QGS in the germline V gene. CDR3 length: 14 amino acids. As DNA, the CDR3 is TGTGCTCTTGGGCCCCGAGAGTACACCGATAAACTCATCTTT. This translates into CALGPREYTDKLIF.

The chain couples TRDV1 to TRDJ1, with unresolved D. The CDR3 length is 17 residues. V was shortened by 1 base and J by 1 base, with 16 bases between the two germline ends. Germline V CDR1 and CDR2: TSWWSYY, QGS. CDR3 sequence (DNA): TGTGCTCTTGGGGAACCCCCGTACAGGCGGTCCACCGATAAACTCATCTTT. It is translated as CALGEPPYRRSTDKLIF.

J is TRDJ1 and V is TRDV2; 12 bases agree with TRDD3. Germline CDR1 GEAIGNYY, CDR2 EKD. The CDR3 totals 22 residues. V shed 9 bases and J 0 bases; nucleotides not matched to a gene: 28. In DNA, the CDR3 is TGTGCCACCTTCCGGAGGGGTTCTCCCCTGGGGGATACGGTCCCGTACACCGATAAACTCATCTTT. Residues: CATFRRGSPLGDTVPYTDKLIF.

This chain uses TRDV1 with TRDJ1; 9 nucleotides match TRDD3. Losses at the gene ends were 1 base for V and 0 bases for J; bases not matched to a gene: 24. The CDR3 loop spans 23 amino acids. In germline, CDR1 is TSWWSYY, CDR2 QGS. This CDR3 is CALGEPIFLPWGIKMGYTDKLIF. The CDR3 coding sequence is TGTGCTCTTGGGGAACCTATTTTCCTACCCTGGGGGATTAAGATGGGGTACACCGATAAACTCATCTTT.

In this sample, this clone turned up a few times. One end of the junction does not line up with germline, which may come from a read error. This sample also contains other DNA sequences that code for the same CDR3. The chain joins TRDV1 to TRDJ1, with 13 bases lining up with TRDD3. The CDR3 extends over 15 amino acids. CDR1 and CDR2 (germline): TSWWSYY, QGS. The CDR3: CALGAVLGDTDKLIF. Written as DNA, the CDR3 is TGTGCCCTTGGGGCAGTACTGGGGGATACGGATAAACTCATCTTT.

The chain carries TRDV1 and TRDJ1, with 9 bases identical to TRDD3. Per germline, CDR1 TSWWSYY and CDR2 QGS. This CDR3 region has 21 residues. V was pared by 4 bases and J by 3 bases, with 24 bases of the junction left unmatched. The CDR3 here is CALGVPIQVLHTGGNPDKLIF. For the CDR3, the DNA is TGTGCTCTTGGGGTTCCTATTCAAGTCCTACACACTGGGGGAAACCCCGATAAACTCATCTTT.

The table lists this clone with a few counts. The gene calls are TRDV1 and TRDJ1; 8 positions match TRDD3. This CDR3 comprises 18 residues. Per the germline V gene, CDR1 is TSWWSYY and CDR2 is QGS. CDR3 in amino acids: CAGLDLGDPASYTDKLIF. CDR3 in DNA: TGTGCGGGCCTCGATCTGGGGGACCCGGCGTCGTACACCGATAAACTCATCTTT.

This clone appeared a few times. The chain combines TRDV1 with TRDJ1, with a weak D call TRDD3 (6 bases). CDR3 length: 18 residues. V gave up 2 bases and J gave up 0 bases, with 19 bases separating them. Germline values: CDR1 TSWWSYY, CDR2 QGS. The CDR3 coding sequence is TGTGCTCTTGGGGAAAGGGACCTTCGGGGGAGGTACACCGATAAACTCATCTTT. It encodes CALGERDLRGRYTDKLIF.